The 20 T cell receptor beta chains in this list originate from one sample, sequenced in a study of preoperative IRX-2 immunotherapy in early breast cancer. Measured with immunoSEQ multiplex PCR; TCRdb has only the in-frame clones, and not every one. The sample yields 90,000 to 100,000 clones, roughly 85% seen once. Indicated treatment: preoperative locoregional IRX-2 cytokine immunotherapy. Sequencing used tumor tissue, obtained after IRX-2 immunotherapy. The receptors originated from a human donor with breast cancer.

This chain joins TRBV7-1 and TRBJ1-5, with a tentative D call TRBD1 (6 bases). TRBV7-1 is identified as an open reading frame with a role that is uncertain. V shed 4 bases and J shed 4 bases, with 11 bases lying between them. The CDR3 has 14 amino acids. The CDR3 DNA sequence: TGTGCCAGCAGCTTAGCTAGGGGGAATCAGCCCCAGCATTTT. Protein: CASSLARGNQPQHF.

V gene TRBV5-1 combines with J gene TRBJ2-5, with D possibly matching TRBD1 (8 bases). V was cut by 4 bases and J by 4 bases, with 17 bases left in between. The germline V gene has CDR1 SGHRS and CDR2 YFSETQ. The CDR3 has 15 amino acids. Written as DNA, the CDR3 is TGCGCCAGCAGCATAGGACAGGGCGGGGGAGAGACCCAGTACTTC. Amino acids: CASSIGQGGGETQYF.

The sample holds a few counts of this clone. This rearrangement joins TRBV11-3 to TRBJ2-2; no firm D call. V was shortened by 2 bases and J by 7 bases, with 14 bases between the two germline ends. This CDR3 is 15 amino acids long. The germline V gene encodes CDR1 SGHNT and CDR2 YENEEA. CDR3 nucleotide sequence: TGTGCCAGCAGCTTATCTTTAGGGAATAGCGGGGAGCTGTTTTTT. Translated: CASSLSLGNSGELFF.

V and J are TRBV4-1 and TRBJ1-4, with a weak D call TRBD1 (6 bases). CDR3 length: 16 residues. Trimming shortened V by 0 bases and J by 4 bases, and 12 bases separated the two germline ends. Germline-derived CDR1 and CDR2 are MGHRA and YSYEKL. As DNA, the CDR3 is TGCGCCAGCAGCCAAGATGCGGGGGCGAGTAATGAAAAACTGTTTTTT. Translating it yields CASSQDAGASNEKLFF.

The chain joins TRBV14 to TRBJ2-1; possibly TRBD2 for D (6 bases). The germline V gene encodes CDR1 SGHDN and CDR2 FVKESK. The V and J ends lost 2 bases and 4 bases respectively, with 18 bases between them. CDR3 size: 17 residues. This CDR3 is CASSQYTRDGGYNEQFF. CDR3 nucleotide sequence: TGTGCCAGCAGCCAATATACTAGGGACGGGGGATACAATGAGCAGTTCTTC.

In this sample, this clone turned up a few times. V usage is TRBV12-5 and J usage is TRBJ2-5; TRBD1 is a possible D gene (6 bases). Trimming removed 3 bases from V and 5 bases from J, with 19 bases in between. Germline V gene sequence: CDR1 LGHNT, CDR2 FRNRAP. CDR3 length: 16 amino acids. CDR3 DNA sequence: TGTGCTAGTGGTTTTTCGCTGGCAGGGGCAGGCGAGACCCAGTACTTC. This translates into CASGFSLAGAGETQYF.

The V call is TRBV28, the J call TRBJ1-4, with a possible D match to TRBD1 (5 bases). V lost 3 bases to trimming and J lost 5 bases, with 13 bases between them. Germline V gives CDR1 MDHEN, CDR2 SYDVKM. The CDR3 extends over 15 amino acids. The CDR3 region is CASSFGGLSNEKLFF. The CDR3 coding sequence is TGTGCCAGCAGTTTTGGGGGACTGTCGAATGAAAAACTGTTTTTT.

The rearrangement links TRBV5-1 to TRBJ2-5; 9 bases are a match to TRBD2. Trimming removed 2 bases from V and 2 bases from J; junction bases left unmatched: 4. The CDR3 contains 15 residues. Germline lookup yields CDR1 SGHRS and CDR2 YFSETQ. The CDR3 bases are TGCGCCAGCAGCTTAATAGCGGGAGAGCAAGAGACCCAGTACTTC. This codes for CASSLIAGEQETQYF.

This chain connects TRBV23-1 to TRBJ2-1; 9 bases agree with TRBD2. TRBV23-1 is an open reading frame whose function is uncertain. With 6 bases clipped from V and 2 bases from J, the junction kept 8 bases outside the gene matches. The CDR3 extends over 16 amino acids. The DNA of the CDR3 is TGCGCCAGCAGCCAACCGACTAGCGGAACCTACAATGAGCAGTTCTTC. Its protein product is CASSQPTSGTYNEQFF.

V and J are TRBV18 and TRBJ2-2, with 9 bases matching TRBD1. The CDR3 loop spans 13 amino acids. Trimming took 4 bases from V and 9 from J; bases not matched to a gene: 3. The V gene's germline CDR1 is KGHSH and CDR2 LQKENI. The CDR3 reads CASSLGQGRELFF. CDR3 DNA: TGTGCCAGCTCACTGGGACAGGGCAGGGAGCTGTTTTTT. The whole variable domain, filled in from reference TRBV18 and TRBJ2-2, reads NAGVMQNPRHLVRRRGQEARLRCSPMKGHSHVYWYRQLPEEGLKFMVYLQKENIIDESGMPKERFSAEFPKEGPSILRIQQVVRGDSAAYFCASSLGQGRELFFGEGSRLTVL.

Only one count was recorded for this clone. V usage is TRBV6-8 and J usage is TRBJ1-5, with no clear D. The CDR3 spans 13 residues. Germline lookup yields CDR1 MNHGY and CDR2 SAAAGT. V lost 10 bases, J lost 4 bases, and 14 bases lay in between. CDR3 region: CAIQEAQNQPQHF. The DNA for the CDR3 is TGTGCCATCCAAGAAGCCCAGAATCAGCCCCAGCATTTT.

CDR3 protein: CAWSGVPTNYGYTF. The CDR3 coding sequence is TGTGCCTGGAGTGGTGTGCCTACTAACTATGGCTACACCTTC. J is TRBJ1-2 and V is TRBV30; no firm D call. In germline, CDR1 is GTSNPN, CDR2 SVGIG (reference sequence). This CDR3 has 14 residues. V was clipped by 1 base and J by 0 bases, with 9 bases between them. The variable domain in full, completed from reference TRBV30 and TRBJ1-2, reads SQTIHQWPATLVQPVGSPLSLECTVEGTSNPNLYWYRQAAGRGLQLLFYSVGIGQISSEVPQNLSASRPQDRQFILSSKKLLLSDSGFYLCAWSGVPTNYGYTFGSGTRLTVV.

The table lists this clone with a count of one. This chain uses TRBV7-4 with TRBJ2-3, with a possible D match to TRBD2 (6 bases). This CDR3 is built from 14 residues. CDR1 SGHVT and CDR2 SQSDAQ come from the germline V gene. Trimming took 5 bases from V and 5 from J, leaving 14 bases between them. The CDR3 protein is CASSVELAVDTQYF. CDR3 nucleotide sequence: TGTGCCAGCAGCGTAGAACTAGCCGTAGATACGCAGTATTTT.

This chain links TRBV7-6 with TRBJ2-1, with D uncertain. The CDR3 is 14 residues long. Germline V gene lookup returns CDR1 SGHVS and CDR2 FNYEAQ. V lost 4 bases and J 6 bases, leaving 13 bases between the germline ends. The CDR3 protein is CASSSPPTVNEQFF. The CDR3 DNA reads as TGTGCCAGCAGCTCCCCCCCCACGGTCAATGAGCAGTTCTTC.

The chain employs TRBV18 and TRBJ2-7; either TRBD1 or TRBD2 may fit D (6 bases each). The CDR3 runs to 17 residues. Trimming took 0 bases from V and 3 from J, leaving 18 bases between them. Germline assignment: CDR1 KGHSH and CDR2 LQKENI. In DNA form, the CDR3 reads TGTGCCAGCTCACCACCGTGGGGGGACAAAAGAGACTACGAGCAGTACTTC. Translating it yields CASSPPWGDKRDYEQYF.

The table lists this clone with a count of one. This chain links TRBV14 with TRBJ2-7; TRBD1 matches at 9 bases. Germline V gene data show CDR1 as SGHDN and CDR2 as FVKESK. The CDR3 is 16 residues long. The V segment lost 4 bases and the J segment 4 bases; nucleotides outside the gene matches: 11. CDR3 residues: CASSRSGTGKGYEQYF. The DNA of the CDR3 is TGTGCCAGCAGCCGATCCGGGACAGGGAAAGGATACGAGCAGTACTTC.

The chain links TRBV19 to TRBJ1-1; D ambiguous. The V gene's germline CDR1 is LNHDA and CDR2 SQIVND (reference sequence). The CDR3 loop spans 13 amino acids. Trimming took 7 bases from V and 3 from J, leaving 12 bases between them. CDR3 nucleotide sequence: TGTGCCAGTACCCGGGAAGCCGACACTGAAGCTTTCTTT. Residues: CASTREADTEAFF.

The chain couples TRBV15 to TRBJ1-4; D unresolved. Germline-derived CDR1 and CDR2 are LNHNV and YYDKDF (reference sequence). Trimming shortened V by 1 base and J by 2 bases, and 11 bases separated the two germline ends. This CDR3 spans 16 amino acids. The CDR3 sequence: CATSRGGLGTNEKLFF. The CDR3, as DNA: TGTGCCACCAGCAGAGGAGGGTTGGGCACTAATGAAAAACTGTTTTTT.

This chain links TRBV6-8 with TRBJ1-1; possibly TRBD1 for D (5 bases). Germline lookup yields CDR1 MNHGY and CDR2 SAAAGT. CDR3 length: 16 amino acids. V gave up 7 bases and J gave up 0 bases, with 18 bases separating them. DNA for the CDR3: TGTGCCAGCACCCCCCTCGTCAGGGCTATGAACACTGAAGCTTTCTTT. As protein: CASTPLVRAMNTEAFF.

This chain joins TRBV10-2 and TRBJ2-5; the match to TRBD1 covers 7 bases. Germline V gives CDR1 WSHSY, CDR2 SAAADI. J lost 5 bases, V lost 6 bases, and 6 bases had no gene match. The CDR3 totals 13 residues. The CDR3 loop reads CASSRGQEETQYF. The DNA of the CDR3 is TGCGCCAGCAGCCGCGGACAGGAGGAGACCCAGTACTTC.